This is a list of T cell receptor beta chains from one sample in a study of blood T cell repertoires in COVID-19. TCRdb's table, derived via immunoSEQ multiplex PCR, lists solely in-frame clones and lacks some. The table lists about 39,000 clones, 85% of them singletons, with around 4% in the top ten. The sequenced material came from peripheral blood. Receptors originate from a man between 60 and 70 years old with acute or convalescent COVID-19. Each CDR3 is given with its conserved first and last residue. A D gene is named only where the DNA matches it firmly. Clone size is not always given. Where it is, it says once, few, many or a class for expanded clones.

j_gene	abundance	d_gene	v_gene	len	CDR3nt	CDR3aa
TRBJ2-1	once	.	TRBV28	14	TGTGCCAGCAGTTTTCGGAGCTCCTACAATGAGCAGTTCTTC	CASSFRSSYNEQFF
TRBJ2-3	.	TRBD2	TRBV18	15	TGTGCCAGCTCACTGGCGGGAGGTCGTACAGATACGCAGTATTTT	CASSLAGGRTDTQYF
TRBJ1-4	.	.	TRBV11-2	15	TGTGCCAGCAGCTCCCGACAGCTAACTAATGAAAAACTGTTTTTT	CASSSRQLTNEKLFF
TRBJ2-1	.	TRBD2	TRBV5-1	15	TGCGCCAGCAGCGAAGCGGGGGGATCCTACAATGAGCAGTTCTTC	CASSEAGGSYNEQFF
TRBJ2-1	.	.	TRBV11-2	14	TGTGCCAGCAGCTTAGGGGCAGGGGTGGGTGAGCAGTTCTTC	CASSLGAGVGEQFF
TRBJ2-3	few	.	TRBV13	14	TGTGCCAGCAGCTGGGGGCCTCGCACAGATACGCAGTATTTT	CASSWGPRTDTQYF
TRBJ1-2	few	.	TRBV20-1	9	TGCAGTGTTGGCGGCCTCTACACCTTC	CSVGGLYTF
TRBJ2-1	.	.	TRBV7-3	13	TGTGCCAGCAGCTACTCGCGGGGCAATGAGCAGTTCTTC	CASSYSRGNEQFF
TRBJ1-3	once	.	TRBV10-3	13	TGTGCCATCAGTGGAGACATTGGAAACACCATATATTTT	CAISGDIGNTIYF
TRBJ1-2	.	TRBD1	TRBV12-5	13	TGTGCTAGTGGTTTGGGGACAGGCCGTGGCTACACCTTC	CASGLGTGRGYTF
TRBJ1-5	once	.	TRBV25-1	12	TGTGCCAGCAGTTTGAGCGGGCAGCCCCAGCATTTT	CASSLSGQPQHF
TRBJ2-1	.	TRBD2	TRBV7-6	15	TGTGCCAGCACTCTATGGACTAGCGGGAGCAATGAGCAGTTCTTC	CASTLWTSGSNEQFF
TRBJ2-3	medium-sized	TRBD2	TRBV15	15	TGTGCCACCAGCAGAGATCGCGGGAGCCCGGATACGCAGTATTTT	CATSRDRGSPDTQYF
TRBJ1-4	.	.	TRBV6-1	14	TGTGCCAGCAGTGAAGAGATCTCGGGTGAAAAACTGTTTTTT	CASSEEISGEKLFF
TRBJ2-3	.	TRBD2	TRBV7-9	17	TGTGCCAGCAGCCCAGGGCTAGCGGGGGGTGTGGCAGATACGCAGTATTTT	CASSPGLAGGVADTQYF
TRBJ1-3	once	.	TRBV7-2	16	TGTGCCAGCAGCAAACCCCCGACAGTCTCTGGAAACACCATATATTTT	CASSKPPTVSGNTIYF
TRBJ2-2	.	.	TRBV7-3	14	TGTGCCAGCAGCTTAAATCCTGTAACCGGGGAGCTGTTTTTT	CASSLNPVTGELFF
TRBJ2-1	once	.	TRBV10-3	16	TGTGCCATCAGTGAGTCGGAGGGGACCACGGACAATGAGCAGTTCTTC	CAISESEGTTDNEQFF
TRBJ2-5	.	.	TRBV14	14	TGTGCCAGCAGCTTAGGGACACCGGGTCTGACCCAGTACTTC	CASSLGTPGLTQYF
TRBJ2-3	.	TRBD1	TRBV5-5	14	TGTGCCAGCAGCTTAGGACAGGTTGTAGATACGCAGTATTTT	CASSLGQVVDTQYF
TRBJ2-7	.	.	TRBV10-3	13	TGTGCCGCCGCCCCGAGGAGCTCCTACGAGCAGTACTTC	CAAAPRSSYEQYF
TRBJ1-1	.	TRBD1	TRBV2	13	TGTGCCAGCGGACAGGGTCTGAACACTGAAGCTTTCTTT	CASGQGLNTEAFF
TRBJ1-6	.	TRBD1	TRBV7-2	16	TGTGCCAGCAGCTTGGAAACTACCGGGACAGGGGCACCCCTCCACTTT	CASSLETTGTGAPLHF
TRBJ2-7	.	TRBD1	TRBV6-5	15	TGTGCCAGCAGTTACTTCACGGGACAGGGCTACGAGCAGTACTTC	CASSYFTGQGYEQYF
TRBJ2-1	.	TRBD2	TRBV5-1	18	TGCGCCAGCAGCCAAACCATTTGGGCTAGCGGGCAATACAATGAGCAGTTCTTC	CASSQTIWASGQYNEQFF
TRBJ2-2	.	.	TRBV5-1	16	TGCGCCAGCAGCTTGGCTAGGGGCCCGAACACCGGGGAGCTGTTTTTT	CASSLARGPNTGELFF
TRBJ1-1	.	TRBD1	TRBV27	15	TGTGCCAGCAGCCACCGGGGACAGGGAAACACTGAAGCTTTCTTT	CASSHRGQGNTEAFF
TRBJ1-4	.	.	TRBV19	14	TGTGCCAGTAGTATGGAGGCGCTTAATGAAAAACTGTTTTTT	CASSMEALNEKLFF
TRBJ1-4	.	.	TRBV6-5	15	TGTGCCAGCAGCCAAGCTGGTGCAACTAATGAAAAACTGTTTTTT	CASSQAGATNEKLFF
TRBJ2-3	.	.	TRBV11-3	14	TGTGCCAGCAGCCCAGCGGCCGCCTCAGGTACGCAGTATTTT	CASSPAAASGTQYF
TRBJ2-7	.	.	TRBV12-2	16	TGTGCAAGTCGCTCCCGCGGGCCCAGGAGGTCCTACGAGCAGTACTTC	CASRSRGPRRSYEQYF
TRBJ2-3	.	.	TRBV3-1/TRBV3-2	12	TGTGCCAGCAGCCAATCGGGAGATACGCAGTATTTT	CASSQSGDTQYF
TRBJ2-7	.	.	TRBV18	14	TGTGCCAGCTCACCACCCGGGACACCTTACGAGCAGTACTTC	CASSPPGTPYEQYF
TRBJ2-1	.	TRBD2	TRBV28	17	TGTGCCAGCAGCGCAACCCTCGGGGTAGCGGGAGTCTATGAGCAGTTCTTC	CASSATLGVAGVYEQFF
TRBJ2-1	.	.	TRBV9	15	TGTGCCAGCAGCGTAGGGACGGGCGGGACTCATACCCGGTTCTTC	CASSVGTGGTHTRFF
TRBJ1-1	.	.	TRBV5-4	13	TGTGCCAGCAGCTTAGGGGCTTACACTGAAGCTTTCTTT	CASSLGAYTEAFF
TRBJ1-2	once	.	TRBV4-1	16	TGCGCCAGCAGCCAAGAGTCGGCTGGGGGGAACTATGGCTACACCTTC	CASSQESAGGNYGYTF
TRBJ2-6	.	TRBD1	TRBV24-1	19	TGTGCCACCAGTGCCCGGGCCGGACAGGGGTTCTCTGGGGCCAACGTCCTGACTTTC	CATSARAGQGFSGANVLTF
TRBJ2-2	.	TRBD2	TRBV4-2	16	TGTGCCAGCAGCCAAGATTGGGGGGGAGGAGCCGGGGAGCTGTTTTTT	CASSQDWGGGAGELFF
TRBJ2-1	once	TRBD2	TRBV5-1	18	TGCGCCAGCAGCTTGGAGAGTACGGGAGGGCCTAGGTACAATGAGCAGTTCTTC	CASSLESTGGPRYNEQFF
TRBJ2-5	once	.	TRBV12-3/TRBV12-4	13	TGTGCCAGCACCTCTGGCGGGTCAGAGACCCAGTACTTC	CASTSGGSETQYF